This record covers a single TCR beta chain. This sample was included in a study of shared clonotypes between healthy human individuals. Evenly divided among several immunoSEQ plates was the genomic DNA of each subset. The table came from immunoSEQ multiplex PCR; TCRdb's copy has only in-frame clones and leaves some out. The data contain roughly 2.2 million clones, roughly 93% of them singletons. Germline-derived CDR1 and CDR2 are SGHKS and YYEKEE (reference sequence). V shed 1 base and J 8 bases; nucleotides not matched to a gene: 5. The CDR3 is 15 residues long. The study drew its donors from healthy HIV-negative adults without recent acute infections or vaccinations. Every donor was a Caucasian adult from Nashville, Tennessee. Naive CD45RA+ and memory CD45RA-negative subsets were split from CD4+ cells.

The clonotype was recovered from a man younger than 30 in good health. Some clones in this sample may be carry-over from other donors' samples. The rearrangement links TRBV5-5 to TRBJ1-4; 10 bases agree with TRBD1. The sequenced material came from naive CD4+ T cells from PBMCs. Subset described: CD45RA+ positively selected. The CDR3 bases are TGTGCCAGCAGCTTGTTTGGGACAGGGGTGGAAAAACTGTTTTTT. This translates into CASSLFGTGVEKLFF.